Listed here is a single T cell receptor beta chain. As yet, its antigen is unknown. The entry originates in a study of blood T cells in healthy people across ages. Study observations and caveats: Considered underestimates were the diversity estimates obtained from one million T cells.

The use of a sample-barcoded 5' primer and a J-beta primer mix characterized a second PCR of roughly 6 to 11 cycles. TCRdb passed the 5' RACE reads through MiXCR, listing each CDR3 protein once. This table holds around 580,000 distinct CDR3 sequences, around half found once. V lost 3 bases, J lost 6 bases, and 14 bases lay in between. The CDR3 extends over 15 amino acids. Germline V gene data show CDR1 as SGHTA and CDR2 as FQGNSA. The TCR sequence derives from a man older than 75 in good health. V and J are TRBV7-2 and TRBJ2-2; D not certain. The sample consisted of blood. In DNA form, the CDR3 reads TGTGCCAGCAGCTTCCGTCCGGGTTGGGCCGGGGAGCTGTTTTTT. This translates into CASSFRPGWAGELFF.